The 20 T cell receptor beta chains reported below all come from one sample, sequenced in a study of OX40 agonist ivuxolimab in advanced cancers. The library was built by means of the immunoSEQ multiplex PCR assay. TCRdb carries this immuneACCESS record with in-frame sequences only. Its versions omit some clonotypes, under half of them owing to an unresolved V gene in the studies checked, with the rest unexplained. The sample has under 75,000 clones on record, 80% to 95% of them singletons. 7.6% of the sample goes to the ten largest clones. The sequenced sample was CD4+ or CD8+ T cells sorted from blood, obtained in a trial of the OX40 agonist ivuxolimab. The receptors were sampled from an adult with an advanced solid tumor such as melanoma, head and neck, liver or kidney cancer.

The chain carries TRBV10-1 and TRBJ1-2; D not resolved. V lost 3 bases and J lost 4, with 15 bases in between. Per the germline V gene, CDR1 is WNHNN and CDR2 is SYGVQD (reference sequence). The CDR3 is made up of 15 amino acids. CDR3 nucleotides: TGCGCCAGCAGTGACTTCGGCGAGCTCCCCTATGGCTACACCTTC. Its translation is CASSDFGELPYGYTF.

The chain joins TRBV5-6 to TRBJ2-2, with D perhaps being TRBD1 or TRBD2 (6 bases each). Germline V gene sequence: CDR1 SGHDT, CDR2 YYEEEE. Trimming took off 2 bases at V and 7 bases at J, with 18 bases between the two ends. The CDR3 is 16 residues long. The CDR3 DNA sequence: TGTGCCAGCAGCTTTACCCGCGGGACATACCTCGGGGAGCTGTTTTTT. Encoded protein: CASSFTRGTYLGELFF.

CDR3 region: CASSLGPTYEQYF. CDR3 bases: TGTGCCAGCAGTTTAGGTCCTACCTACGAGCAGTACTTC. This chain links TRBV27 with TRBJ2-7; D remains unclear. V dropped 2 bases and J dropped 2 bases, with 7 bases sitting between them. CDR3 length equals 13 residues. Germline CDR1 is MNHEY and CDR2 is SMNVEV (reference sequence).

This chain connects TRBV6-6 to TRBJ1-1; D possibly corresponds to TRBD1 (5 bases). The length of the CDR3 is 14 residues. V was pared by 2 bases and J by 4 bases, with 11 bases between. Per germline, CDR1 MNHNY and CDR2 SVGAGI (reference sequence). The CDR3 sequence is CASSYAGGVTEAFF. In DNA form, the CDR3 reads TGTGCCAGCAGTTACGCGGGGGGGGTCACTGAAGCTTTCTTT.

The rearrangement uses TRBV7-9 and TRBJ2-2; 7 bases align to TRBD1. The germline V gene encodes CDR1 SEHNR and CDR2 FQNEAQ (reference sequence). This CDR3 is 14 amino acids long. The trim removed 5 bases at V and 6 bases at J, leaving 6 bases unmatched. For the CDR3, the DNA is TGTGCCAGCAGCCTGGAGACAGGGTCCGGGGAGCTGTTTTTT. Its translation is CASSLETGSGELFF.

This chain joins TRBV9 and TRBJ2-2; D possibly corresponds to TRBD2 (7 bases). CDR3 length equals 15 residues. V lost 0 bases and J 4 bases, leaving 10 bases between the germline ends. In germline, CDR1 is SGDLS, CDR2 YYNGEE. The CDR3 region is CASSVAGGLTGELFF. The DNA of the CDR3 is TGTGCCAGCAGCGTAGCCGGGGGGCTCACCGGGGAGCTGTTTTTT.

The gene calls are TRBV19 and TRBJ2-7, with D perhaps matching TRBD1 or TRBD2 (5 bases each). This CDR3 has 13 residues. Trimming stripped 5 bases from V and 3 bases from J, with 11 bases between. Germline lookup yields CDR1 LNHDA and CDR2 SQIVND (reference sequence). CDR3 in DNA: TGTGCCAGTAGTCCGGGACCCGGCTACGAGCAGTACTTC. Protein: CASSPGPGYEQYF.

The chain couples TRBV6-1 to TRBJ2-1; 12 bases fit TRBD2. CDR3 size: 15 residues. The germline CDR1 and CDR2 sequences are MNHNS and SASEGT. With 4 bases clipped from V and 3 bases from J, the junction kept 1 base outside the gene matches. For the CDR3, the DNA is TGTGCCAGCAGTGGACTAGCGGGGGACTACAATGAGCAGTTCTTC. As protein: CASSGLAGDYNEQFF.

The rearrangement uses TRBV5-1 and TRBJ2-7; 10 positions agree with TRBD1. Germline V gene lookup returns CDR1 SGHRS and CDR2 YFSETQ. Trimming cost V 8 bases and J 5 bases; bases outside gene matches: 16. The CDR3 is made up of 16 amino acids. The CDR3 nucleotides read TGCGCCAGAGTTCCTCGTTTCGGGACAGGGGCCCACGAGCAGTACTTC. It translates to CARVPRFGTGAHEQYF.

The J gene is TRBJ2-3, the V gene TRBV6-5; possibly TRBD1 or TRBD2 for D (5 bases each). Germline assignment: CDR1 MNHEY and CDR2 SVGAGI. The CDR3 spans 14 residues. Between the trimmed V and J ends, which lost 4 bases and 6 bases, there was a span of 14 bases. In nucleotides, the CDR3 is TGTGCCAGCAGTTTCTTCCGGGGCGGTGATACGCAGTATTTT. Amino acids: CASSFFRGGDTQYF.

The gene calls are TRBV7-2 and TRBJ2-4; 9 nucleotides match TRBD1. This CDR3 has 17 amino acids. Germline V gives CDR1 SGHTA, CDR2 FQGNSA. Trimming removed 4 bases from V and 2 bases from J; junction bases left unmatched: 9. The chain's CDR3 is CASSSPGQGPSKNIQYF. The CDR3 region has the DNA TGTGCCAGCAGCTCGCCGGGACAGGGCCCGTCCAAAAACATTCAGTACTTC.

This clone has only one observation. The gene calls are TRBV5-1 and TRBJ2-1; 9 bases are shared with TRBD2. Germline V lookup: CDR1 SGHRS, CDR2 YFSETQ. The CDR3 extends over 15 amino acids. Trimming took 4 bases from V and 8 from J; bases not matched to a gene: 10. CDR3 coding DNA: TGCGCCAGCAGCGTGACCGGGACTAGCCTCCATGAGCAGTTCTTC. Protein: CASSVTGTSLHEQFF. Looking up the rest from reference TRBV5-1 and TRBJ2-1 gives the full variable domain: KAGVTQTPRYLIKTRGQQVTLSCSPISGHRSVSWYQQTPGQGLQFLFEYFSETQRNKGNFPGRFSGRQFSNSRSEMNVSTLELGDSALYLCASSVTGTSLHEQFFGPGTRLTVL.

The count of this clone is one. The chain recombines TRBV4-2 with TRBJ2-2, with D perhaps assigned TRBD1 or TRBD2 (5 bases each). The germline V gene has CDR1 LGHNA and CDR2 YNFKEQ. Trimming shortened V by 4 bases and J by 6 bases, and 15 bases separated the two germline ends. The CDR3 loop spans 15 amino acids. CDR3 in amino acids: CASSRGTEGPGELFF. The CDR3 coding sequence is TGTGCCAGCAGCCGAGGGACCGAGGGGCCCGGGGAGCTGTTTTTT.

This clone was detected a few times. This specimen includes other DNA sequences encoding the same CDR3. The chain combines TRBV5-6 with TRBJ2-7; 8 bases align to TRBD1. In germline, CDR1 is SGHDT, CDR2 YYEEEE. The CDR3 contains 14 residues. V shed 4 bases, J shed 0 bases, and the junction held 3 bases outside the gene matches. The CDR3 reads CASSLGQGSYEQYF. CDR3 in DNA: TGTGCCAGCAGCCTCGGACAGGGCTCCTACGAGCAGTACTTC.

CDR3 in DNA: TGTGCTAGTGGAAACAGGGTCCATGATGGCTACACCTTC. This sequence encodes CASGNRVHDGYTF. The rearrangement uses TRBV12-5 and TRBJ1-2, with D perhaps TRBD1 (6 bases). Germline loops: CDR1 LGHNT, CDR2 FRNRAP. CDR3 size: 13 residues. V was clipped by 6 bases and J by 6 bases, with 14 bases between them.

The chain recombines TRBV7-9 with TRBJ2-3; 7 bases line up with TRBD1. Trimming at V came to 3 bases and at J to 2 bases, leaving 11 bases not matched to a gene. This CDR3 is built from 17 residues. Germline CDR1 reads SEHNR; CDR2 reads FQNEAQ (reference sequence). The CDR3 reads CASSFGQAVLLTDTQYF. CDR3 bases: TGTGCCAGCAGCTTCGGACAGGCGGTTCTTCTCACAGATACGCAGTATTTT.

The chain couples TRBV4-1 to TRBJ1-5; D unresolved. The CDR3 is 15 amino acids. V lost 1 base and J 2 bases, leaving 9 bases between the germline ends. Germline CDR1 and CDR2: MGHRA and YSYEKL. For the CDR3, the DNA is TGCGCCAGCAGCCAAGTAGACATGGGCAATCAGCCCCAGCATTTT. Translated: CASSQVDMGNQPQHF.

The rearrangement uses TRBV19 and TRBJ2-3, with D tentatively TRBD1 (5 bases). CDR3 size: 15 residues. Trimming removed 6 bases at V and 0 bases at J, with 13 bases between. Germline CDR1 reads LNHDA; CDR2 reads SQIVND (reference sequence). The DNA of the CDR3 is TGTGCCAGTAGCCCCAGACAGATTAGCACAGATACGCAGTATTTT. Translation gives CASSPRQISTDTQYF.

The J gene is TRBJ1-3, the V gene TRBV10-3; D is possibly TRBD1 (5 bases). The CDR3 sequence is 14 residues long. The germline V gene has CDR1 ENHRY and CDR2 SYGVKD. V lost 2 bases, J lost 4 bases, and 9 bases lay in between. The CDR3 loop reads CAISEGGSGNTIYF. The DNA for the CDR3 is TGTGCCATCAGTGAGGGGGGGAGCGGAAACACCATATATTTT.

J is TRBJ1-2 and V is TRBV5-1, with D unclear. This CDR3 has 13 amino acids. Per the germline V gene, CDR1 is SGHRS and CDR2 is YFSETQ. V was cut by 4 bases and J by 3 bases, with 10 bases left in between. The CDR3 loop is CASSMTPDYGYTF. CDR3 DNA sequence: TGCGCCAGCAGCATGACACCAGACTATGGCTACACCTTC. Supplemented by reference TRBV5-1 and TRBJ1-2, the full variable domain reads KAGVTQTPRYLIKTRGQQVTLSCSPISGHRSVSWYQQTPGQGLQFLFEYFSETQRNKGNFPGRFSGRQFSNSRSEMNVSTLELGDSALYLCASSMTPDYGYTFGSGTRLTVV.